A single sample gave rise to the 19 T cell receptor beta chains below, sequenced in a study of CXCR4 blockade with PD-1 therapy in pancreatic cancer. The table came from immunoSEQ multiplex PCR; TCRdb's copy has only in-frame clones and leaves some out. The sample contains approximately 8,900 clones, roughly three fifths of which appear only once. The sample comprised tumor tissue. The receptor source for this set is a human donor with pancreatic ductal adenocarcinoma.

This sequence joins TRBV4-1 and TRBJ2-5; D might be TRBD2 (5 bases). The CDR3 loop spans 14 amino acids. V lost 4 bases, J lost 7 bases, and 16 bases lay in between. Germline V CDR1 and CDR2: MGHRA, YSYEKL. CDR3 protein: CASSRGLLEVTQYF. CDR3 in DNA: TGCGCCAGCAGCCGTGGACTCTTGGAGGTGACCCAGTACTTC.

This chain connects TRBV18 to TRBJ2-1; TRBD2 aligns across 8 bases. The V and J ends lost 2 bases and 3 bases, in that order; junction bases with no gene match: 21. The CDR3 is 21 residues long. Germline assignment: CDR1 KGHSH and CDR2 LQKENI. CDR3 in amino acids: CASSPKDRRIAGPTYYNEQFF. CDR3 sequence (DNA): TGTGCCAGCTCACCAAAAGATCGTAGAATAGCGGGACCGACGTACTACAATGAGCAGTTCTTC.

The chain recombines TRBV29-1 with TRBJ2-3; 11 positions agree with TRBD2. The CDR3 runs to 15 residues. From germline, CDR1 is SQVTM and CDR2 ANQGSEA. Trimming cost V 4 bases and J 1 base; bases outside gene matches: 4. This CDR3 is CSVAGLAVGTDTQYF. CDR3 bases: TGCAGCGTTGCGGGACTAGCGGTAGGCACAGATACGCAGTATTTT.

This clone was observed a handful of times. The chain recombines TRBV15 with TRBJ2-1; 7 bases are a match to TRBD1. V shed 5 bases and J 1 base; nucleotides not matched to a gene: 11. Germline values: CDR1 LNHNV, CDR2 YYDKDF (reference sequence). This CDR3 has 17 amino acids. The CDR3 region has the DNA TGTGCCACCAGCGGCTCGACAGGGACATTTTCCTACAATGAGCAGTTCTTC. This translates into CATSGSTGTFSYNEQFF. The variable domain in full, with the rest retrieved from reference TRBV15 and TRBJ2-1, is DAMVIQNPRYQVTQFGKPVTLSCSQTLNHNVMYWYQQKSSQAPKLLFHYYDKDFNNEADTPDNFQSRRPNTSFCFLDIRSPGLGDTAMYLCATSGSTGTFSYNEQFFGPGTRLTVL.

This clone has more than one count but fewer than ten. V is TRBV9 and J is TRBJ1-1; 7 positions match TRBD1. The CDR3 length is 15 residues. With V trimmed by 0 bases and J by 3 bases, 5 bases remained unmatched. Germline V gene lookup returns CDR1 SGDLS and CDR2 YYNGEE. Here the CDR3 DNA reads TGTGCCAGCAGCGTAGCTACAGGGGTGGACACTGAAGCTTTCTTT. Residues: CASSVATGVDTEAFF.

This clone was counted only a few times. This chain connects TRBV2 to TRBJ1-6, with D perhaps matching TRBD1 (6 bases). The germline V gene encodes CDR1 SNHLY and CDR2 FYNNEI. Between the trimmed V and J ends, which lost 8 bases and 10 bases, there was a span of 18 bases. The CDR3 contains 14 residues. CDR3 region: CASGQGRFQSPLHF. CDR3 coding DNA: TGTGCCAGCGGGCAGGGGCGGTTTCAGTCACCCCTCCACTTT.

V gene TRBV19 combines with J gene TRBJ2-1; TRBD2 agrees at 12 bases. Germline V gene sequence: CDR1 LNHDA, CDR2 SQIVND (reference sequence). V dropped 5 bases and J dropped 2; count of bases not matched to a gene: 4. The CDR3 is made up of 16 amino acids. CDR3 in DNA: TGTGCCAGTAGTCTGCTAGCGGGGGGGGCCTACAATGAGCAGTTCTTC. Translation gives CASSLLAGGAYNEQFF.

This clone was detected only once. The chain uses TRBV5-1 and TRBJ1-2, with 9 bases aligning to TRBD1. J gave up 4 bases and V 4 bases, and 5 bases lay outside the gene matches. This CDR3 is 14 amino acids long. Germline V gene data show CDR1 as SGHRS and CDR2 as YFSETQ. DNA of the CDR3: TGCGCCAGCAGCCTGGGACAGGGAACCTATGGCTACACCTTC. Its protein product is CASSLGQGTYGYTF.

The chain uses TRBV19 and TRBJ2-2, with 8 bases that match TRBD1. This CDR3 contains 14 residues. Germline V gene sequence: CDR1 LNHDA, CDR2 SQIVND (reference sequence). V lost 4 bases and J lost 6; bases outside the gene matches: 4. DNA for the CDR3: TGTGCCAGTAGTACCCGACAGGGGTCCGGGGAGCTGTTTTTT. Translated, it gives CASSTRQGSGELFF.

The rearrangement joins TRBV18 to TRBJ2-6; D is uncertain. This CDR3 spans 15 amino acids. CDR1 is KGHSH and CDR2 is LQKENI in the germline V gene. V lost 6 bases to trimming and J lost 0 bases, with 9 bases between them. CDR3 loop: CASSGLISGANVLTF. CDR3 DNA sequence: TGTGCCAGCTCTGGTCTTATCTCTGGGGCCAACGTCCTGACTTTC.

This clone was seen only a few times. The chain couples TRBV11-3 to TRBJ2-1, with D perhaps matching TRBD1 (6 bases). This CDR3 comprises 16 residues. Trimming stripped 4 bases from V and 0 bases from J, with 13 bases between. Germline V gene sequence: CDR1 SGHNT, CDR2 YENEEA. DNA of the CDR3: TGTGCCAGCAGCTCCGGGACACAGAGCTCCTACAATGAGCAGTTCTTC. Protein product: CASSSGTQSSYNEQFF.

The J gene is TRBJ1-1, the V gene TRBV30, with a tentative D call TRBD1 (6 bases). Germline lookup yields CDR1 GTSNPN and CDR2 SVGIG (reference sequence). The CDR3 runs to 12 residues. Trimming stripped 5 bases from V and 2 bases from J, with 9 bases between. The CDR3 sequence is CAWEDSNTEAFF. The CDR3 coding sequence is TGTGCCTGGGAGGACAGTAACACTGAAGCTTTCTTT. The variable domain in full, completed from reference TRBV30 and TRBJ1-1, reads SQTIHQWPATLVQPVGSPLSLECTVEGTSNPNLYWYRQAAGRGLQLLFYSVGIGQISSEVPQNLSASRPQDRQFILSSKKLLLSDSGFYLCAWEDSNTEAFFGQGTRLTVV.

The rearrangement links TRBV15 to TRBJ2-1, with 9 bases that match TRBD2. After removal of 1 base from V and 6 bases from J, the junction contained 4 bases not matched to a gene. The germline gives CDR1 LNHNV, CDR2 YYDKDF (reference sequence). The CDR3 is 15 amino acids. The CDR3 reads CATSRVGGRANEQFF. CDR3 sequence (DNA): TGTGCCACCAGCAGAGTAGGCGGGAGGGCCAATGAGCAGTTCTTC.

The V and J genes are TRBV2 and TRBJ2-3; no clear D gene. This CDR3 is built from 12 residues. Germline assignment: CDR1 SNHLY and CDR2 FYNNEI. V lost 5 bases to trimming and J lost 4 bases, with 7 bases between them. As DNA, the CDR3 is TGTGCCAGCAGTTGGAAGCCAGATACGCAGTATTTT. Its translation: CASSWKPDTQYF.

The chain carries TRBV11-3 and TRBJ2-6; D unresolved. V dropped 5 bases and J dropped 4 bases, with 12 bases sitting between them. CDR1 and CDR2 (germline): SGHNT, YENEEA. CDR3 length: 15 residues. The CDR3 protein is CASSMTRGGANVLTF. CDR3 in DNA: TGTGCCAGCAGCATGACGCGAGGAGGGGCCAACGTCCTGACTTTC.

With respect to this clone: Relative to the germline gene, one junction end is altered; a read error may explain this. The DNA includes a base that is either unread or ambiguous, and X takes the place of its residue. In DNA form, the CDR3 reads TGTGCCAGCAGTACTACCCGGGGCAGAAACACTGAARCTTTCTTT. Encoded protein: CASSTTRGRNTEXFF. The rearrangement joins TRBV6-7 to TRBJ1-1; tentatively, D is TRBD1 (5 bases). TRBV6-7 qualifies as an ORF whose function is uncertain. This CDR3 is built from 15 residues.

This clone was seen a single time. The chain combines TRBV14 with TRBJ1-4; TRBD1 matches 7 bases. J gave up 4 bases and V 5 bases, and 7 bases lay outside the gene matches. Germline assignment: CDR1 SGHDN and CDR2 FVKESK. The CDR3 spans 15 residues. As DNA, the CDR3 is TGTGCCAGCAGCATAAACAGGGGAGTTAATGAAAAACTGTTTTTT. Translating it yields CASSINRGVNEKLFF.

The chain carries TRBV18 and TRBJ1-3; 10 positions match TRBD1. The V gene's germline CDR1 is KGHSH and CDR2 LQKENI. The ends lost 6 bases at V and 8 bases at J; junction bases unmatched: 7. This CDR3 contains 14 residues. CDR3 residues: CASSRQGARDTIYF. In DNA form, the CDR3 reads TGTGCCAGCTCCCGACAGGGGGCAAGGGACACCATATATTTT.

The chain couples TRBV5-1 to TRBJ2-7, with TRBD1 identical over 8 bases. The CDR3 has 15 amino acids. In germline, CDR1 is SGHRS, CDR2 YFSETQ. V trimming: 4 bases; J trimming: 3 bases; junction bases outside the gene matches: 9. For the CDR3, the DNA is TGCGCCAGCAGCCTAGAGACAGGGGCGAACTACGAGCAGTACTTC. This encodes CASSLETGANYEQYF.